One and the same sample provided the 25 T cell receptor beta chains below, sequenced in a study of vaccination effects on CD4 cells after COVID-19. The antigens of these receptors remain unknown. Investigators separated out CD4+ T cells once approximately 10 days of culture had passed. Some clones are missing from TCRdb's copy, which holds only in-frame ones; the method was immunoSEQ multiplex PCR. Counted here are some 28,000 clones, approximately 65% occurring once; the ten biggest clones make up 9.9%. The sample consisted of CD4+ T cells from PBMCs cultured without peptide, taken before COVID-19 vaccination. The receptor set was obtained from a human donor who received a COVID-19 vaccine.

The chain recombines TRBV2 with TRBJ1-2; 7 bases align to TRBD1. CDR1 is SNHLY, CDR2 FYNNEI, per germline. Unmatched junction bases numbered 4, after V lost 2 bases and J lost 4 bases. The CDR3 consists of 14 residues. The CDR3 is CASSERGLSYGYTF. CDR3 coding DNA: TGTGCCAGCAGTGAAAGGGGGCTTAGCTATGGCTACACCTTC. Complete variable domain (other parts from reference TRBV2 and TRBJ1-2): EPEVTQTPSHQVTQMGQEVILRCVPISNHLYFYWYRQILGQKVEFLVSFYNNEISEKSEIFDDQFSVERPDGSNFTLKIRSTKLEDSAMYFCASSERGLSYGYTFGSGTRLTVV.

The rearrangement joins TRBV11-2 to TRBJ1-3; D perhaps matches TRBD1 (6 bases). The V gene lost 2 bases and the J gene lost 5 bases, with 10 bases spanning the gap. Germline V gives CDR1 SGHAT, CDR2 FQNNGV. This CDR3 is 14 amino acids long. CDR3 protein: CASSLSQGRNTIYF. Here the CDR3 DNA reads TGTGCCAGCAGCTTATCACAGGGTCGAAACACCATATATTTT.

The sample holds one count of this clone. This sequence joins TRBV7-6 and TRBJ2-4; the match to TRBD1 covers 8 bases. Germline V CDR1 and CDR2: SGHVS, FNYEAQ. The CDR3 contains 20 residues. J gave up 0 bases and V 5 bases, and 18 bases lay outside the gene matches. CDR3 residues: CASSPYVGQDDILAKNIQYF. In DNA, the CDR3 is TGTGCCAGCAGCCCGTACGTGGGACAGGATGACATTTTAGCCAAAAACATTCAGTACTTC.

V is TRBV5-4 and J is TRBJ2-7; D tentatively fits TRBD1 or TRBD2 (5 bases each). The CDR3 consists of 14 residues. V gave up 4 bases and J gave up 2 bases, with 13 bases separating them. Germline-derived CDR1 and CDR2 are SGHNT and YYREEE (reference sequence). CDR3 region: CASSDGTSPYEQYF. CDR3 nucleotide sequence: TGTGCCAGCAGCGACGGGACCTCACCCTACGAGCAGTACTTC.

The rearrangement links TRBV2 to TRBJ1-1; D possibly corresponds to TRBD1 (5 bases). The V end was cut by 2 bases, the J end by 7 bases, with 20 bases between. This CDR3 comprises 16 residues. CDR1 SNHLY and CDR2 FYNNEI come from the germline V gene. The CDR3: CASSETQDIPMGEAFF. For the CDR3, the DNA is TGTGCCAGCAGTGAAACCCAGGACATCCCGATGGGTGAAGCTTTCTTT.

The V call is TRBV27, the J call TRBJ2-5; TRBD1 is a possible D gene (5 bases). The germline V gene has CDR1 MNHEY and CDR2 SMNVEV (reference sequence). V shed 5 bases and J shed 5 bases, with 12 bases lying between them. The CDR3 totals 13 residues. CDR3 sequence (DNA): TGTGCCAGCAGTCAAAGGGGTTGGGAGACCCAGTACTTC. Translation: CASSQRGWETQYF.

V is TRBV3-1 (or the pseudogene TRBV3-2) and J is TRBJ1-1, with no clear D. Germline CDR1 and CDR2: LGHDT and YNNKEL (reference sequence). The CDR3 sequence is 14 residues long. Trimming pared 3 bases from V and 1 base from J, leaving 9 bases between. The CDR3 coding sequence is TGTGCCAGCAGCCACCCCGGAACGAACACTGAAGCTTTCTTT. This encodes CASSHPGTNTEAFF.

The chain is built from TRBV5-1 and TRBJ1-2, with D possibly TRBD1 on 5 matching bases. CDR3 length: 18 residues. The V gene's germline CDR1 is SGHRS and CDR2 YFSETQ. The V end lost 2 bases, the J end lost 1 base, and 21 bases lay between the germline ends. The CDR3 region is CASSLTEQGRGLNYGYTF. For the CDR3, the DNA is TGCGCCAGCAGCTTAACAGAGCAGGGTCGAGGGCTTAACTATGGCTACACCTTC. The full variable domain, with the rest looked up from reference TRBV5-1 and TRBJ1-2, is KAGVTQTPRYLIKTRGQQVTLSCSPISGHRSVSWYQQTPGQGLQFLFEYFSETQRNKGNFPGRFSGRQFSNSRSEMNVSTLELGDSALYLCASSLTEQGRGLNYGYTFGSGTRLTVV.

The J gene is TRBJ1-2, the V gene TRBV23-1, with 8 bases aligning to TRBD1. Being an ORF, TRBV23-1 has a function that is uncertain. V shed 4 bases and J 8 bases; nucleotides not matched to a gene: 21. This CDR3 spans 18 amino acids. CDR3 in DNA: TGCGCCAGCAGTCTACCCGACAGGGGCGGGAGGAATTTTTGCGGCTACACCTTC. It yields the protein CASSLPDRGGRNFCGYTF.

The gene calls are TRBV9 and TRBJ2-5; 15 nucleotides match TRBD2. The CDR3 covers 16 residues. V lost 4 bases to trimming and J lost 5 bases; unmatched junction nucleotides: 6. From germline, CDR1 is SGDLS and CDR2 YYNGEE. CDR3 in DNA: TGTGCCAGCAGCCTTAGGACTAGCGGGAGGGGTGAGACCCAGTACTTC. This translates into CASSLRTSGRGETQYF.

The gene calls are TRBV11-2 and TRBJ1-1, with D possibly being TRBD1 (5 bases). Germline-derived CDR1 and CDR2 are SGHAT and FQNNGV. V dropped 2 bases and J dropped 0 bases, with 22 bases sitting between them. CDR3 length equals 19 residues. The CDR3 DNA reads as TGTGCCAGCAGCTTACCATGGGGGGGTCGTCGATTCATGAACACTGAAGCTTTCTTT. It translates to CASSLPWGGRRFMNTEAFF.

J is TRBJ2-2 and V is TRBV27, with 9 nucleotides matching TRBD2. Looked up from germline, CDR1 is MNHEY and CDR2 is SMNVEV (reference sequence). Trimming took 6 bases from V and 2 from J; bases not matched to a gene: 1. The CDR3 sequence is 14 residues long. The CDR3 sequence: CASRGLANTGELFF. The CDR3 DNA is TGTGCCAGCAGGGGACTAGCAAACACCGGGGAGCTGTTTTTT.

A single count supports this clone. The chain joins TRBV15 to TRBJ2-3; 10 positions agree with TRBD1. V lost 2 bases and J lost 5; bases outside the gene matches: 4. The CDR3 totals 15 residues. Germline V lookup: CDR1 LNHNV, CDR2 YYDKDF (reference sequence). In DNA form, the CDR3 reads TGTGCCACCAGCAGACCGGGACAGGGGCGAGATACGCAGTATTTT. It yields the protein CATSRPGQGRDTQYF.

The chain couples TRBV29-1 to TRBJ2-5, with 8 bases aligning to TRBD2. There are 13 residues in the CDR3. Trimming cost V 3 bases and J 1 base; bases outside gene matches: 1. Germline lookup yields CDR1 SQVTM and CDR2 ANQGSEA. This chain's CDR3 is CSVELAGQETQYF. The CDR3 nucleotides read TGCAGCGTTGAGCTAGCGGGCCAAGAGACCCAGTACTTC.

The gene calls are TRBV27 and TRBJ2-3; D gene ambiguous. The CDR3 totals 13 residues. Germline assignment: CDR1 MNHEY and CDR2 SMNVEV (reference sequence). The V and J ends lost 3 bases and 1 base respectively, with 5 bases between them. CDR3 nucleotide sequence: TGTGCCAGCAGTTTTTCACGCACAGATACGCAGTATTTT. This sequence encodes CASSFSRTDTQYF.

This chain joins TRBV27 and TRBJ2-7; D possibly matches TRBD1 or TRBD2 (6 bases each). Per germline, CDR1 MNHEY and CDR2 SMNVEV (reference sequence). The CDR3 sequence is 13 residues long. V was pared by 9 bases and J by 2 bases, with 14 bases between. CDR3 in amino acids: CASRVRGAYEQYF. The DNA for the CDR3 is TGTGCCAGTAGAGTAAGGGGGGCCTACGAGCAGTACTTC.

Here the CDR3 reads CASSLLVQPLWGRANTGELFF. The CDR3 coding sequence is TGTGCCAGCAGCTTACTCGTCCAACCCCTCTGGGGGCGTGCGAACACCGGGGAGCTGTTTTTT. The V and J genes are TRBV13 and TRBJ2-2; possibly TRBD1 for D (6 bases). The ends were cut back, 2 bases at V and 0 bases at J, with 25 bases in the middle. The CDR3 spans 21 residues. CDR1 and CDR2 (germline): PRHDT, FYEKMQ (reference sequence). The full variable domain, rest sourced from reference TRBV13 and TRBJ2-2, is AAGVIQSPRHLIKEKRETATLKCYPIPRHDTVYWYQQGPGQDPQFLISFYEKMQSDKGSIPDRFSAQQFSDYHSELNMSSLELGDSALYFCASSLLVQPLWGRANTGELFFGEGSRLTVL.

J is TRBJ2-2 and V is TRBV5-1; 7 bases map to TRBD2. With V trimmed by 2 bases and J by 0 bases, 1 base remained unmatched. Germline CDR1 and CDR2: SGHRS and YFSETQ. This CDR3 spans 15 amino acids. For the CDR3, the DNA is TGCGCCAGCAGCTTCCTAGCGGCGAACACCGGGGAGCTGTTTTTT. This gives the protein CASSFLAANTGELFF.

The rearrangement joins TRBV24-1 to TRBJ2-5, with D perhaps TRBD2 (6 bases). From germline, CDR1 is KGHDR and CDR2 SFDVKD. Trimming took off 4 bases at V and 5 bases at J, with 19 bases between the two ends. The CDR3 loop spans 16 amino acids. The CDR3 here is CATSDPRDFPRETQYF. CDR3 bases: TGTGCCACCAGTGACCCCCGGGACTTCCCCCGGGAGACCCAGTACTTC.

The genes are TRBV4-2 and TRBJ1-5; D gene uncertain. The CDR3 covers 15 residues. The V end lost 4 bases, the J end lost 4 bases, and 14 bases lay between the germline ends. Germline V gives CDR1 LGHNA, CDR2 YNFKEQ. CDR3 DNA sequence: TGTGCCAGCAGCCCCATCCACCTCGATAATCAGCCCCAGCATTTT. Encoded protein: CASSPIHLDNQPQHF.

This clone was seen a single time. The CDR3, as DNA: TGTGCCAGCAGCTTAGTAGGCGGGAGCCTCTCCGGGGAGCTGTTTTTT. This gives the protein CASSLVGGSLSGELFF. The chain carries TRBV7-6 and TRBJ2-2, with TRBD2 identical over 7 bases. CDR1 SGHVS and CDR2 FNYEAQ come from the germline V gene. The CDR3 has 16 amino acids. V trimming: 1 base; J trimming: 6 bases; junction bases outside the gene matches: 8. Filled out from reference TRBV7-6 and TRBJ2-2, the complete variable domain reads GAGVSQSPRYKVTKRGQDVALRCDPISGHVSLYWYRQALGQGPEFLTYFNYEAQQDKSGLPNDRFSAERPEGSISTLTIQRTEQRDSAMYRCASSLVGGSLSGELFFGEGSRLTVL.

The chain carries TRBV7-8 and TRBJ1-2; D might be TRBD1 (5 bases). The germline CDR1 and CDR2 sequences are SGHVS and FQNEAQ. The V end lost 1 base, the J end lost 1 base, and 13 bases lay between the germline ends. This CDR3 contains 16 residues. CDR3 sequence: CASSLVRGRINYGYTF. In DNA, the CDR3 is TGTGCCAGCAGCTTAGTTAGGGGACGGATTAACTATGGCTACACCTTC.

This chain links TRBV5-1 with TRBJ2-3; TRBD1 agrees at 8 bases. V shed 4 bases, J shed 1 base, and the junction held 2 bases outside the gene matches. The CDR3 runs to 14 residues. CDR1 and CDR2 from the germline V gene are SGHRS and YFSETQ. CDR3 DNA: TGCGCCAGCAGCGCAGGGGGCGGCACAGATACGCAGTATTTT. The encoded protein is CASSAGGGTDTQYF. The full variable domain, its missing parts supplied by reference TRBV5-1 and TRBJ2-3, is KAGVTQTPRYLIKTRGQQVTLSCSPISGHRSVSWYQQTPGQGLQFLFEYFSETQRNKGNFPGRFSGRQFSNSRSEMNVSTLELGDSALYLCASSAGGGTDTQYFGPGTRLTVL.

The gene calls are TRBV2 and TRBJ2-6, with D possibly TRBD2 on 7 matching bases. This CDR3 has 16 amino acids. Trimming took 2 bases from V and 1 from J, leaving 9 bases between them. CDR1 is SNHLY, CDR2 FYNNEI, per germline. CDR3 protein: CASSERGGSGANVLTF. The CDR3 DNA reads as TGTGCCAGCAGTGAAAGGGGGGGATCTGGGGCCAACGTCCTGACTTTC.

This chain links TRBV6-7 with TRBJ1-5; D is ambiguous. TRBV6-7 is assigned to the ORF class and has an uncertain function. CDR3 size: 17 residues. Trimming cost V 3 bases and J 7 bases, with 22 bases left between them. Here the CDR3 DNA reads TGTGCCAGCAGTTATCCCCGGCCCCGCGGATTAGACCAGCCCCAGCATTTT. This gives the protein CASSYPRPRGLDQPQHF.